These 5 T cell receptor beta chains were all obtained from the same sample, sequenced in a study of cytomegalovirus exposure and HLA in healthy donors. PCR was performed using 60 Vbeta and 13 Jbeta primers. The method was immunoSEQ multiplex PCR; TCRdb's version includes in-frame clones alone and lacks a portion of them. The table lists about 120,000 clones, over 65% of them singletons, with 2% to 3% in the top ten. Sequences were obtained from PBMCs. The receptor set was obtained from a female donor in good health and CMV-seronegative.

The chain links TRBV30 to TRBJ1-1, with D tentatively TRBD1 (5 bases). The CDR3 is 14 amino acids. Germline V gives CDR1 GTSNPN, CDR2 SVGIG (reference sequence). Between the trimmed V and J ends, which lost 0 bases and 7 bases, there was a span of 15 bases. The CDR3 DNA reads TGTGCCTGGAGTGTCCTGGACATCAGGAGTGAAGCTTTCTTT. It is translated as CAWSVLDIRSEAFF.

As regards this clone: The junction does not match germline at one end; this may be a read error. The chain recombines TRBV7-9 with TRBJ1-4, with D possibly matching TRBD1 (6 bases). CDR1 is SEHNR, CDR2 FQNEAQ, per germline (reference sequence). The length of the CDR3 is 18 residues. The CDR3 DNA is TGTTCCAGCAGCTCGGCGAGGACAGCGGAGACAACTAATGAAAAACTGTTTTTT. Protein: CSSSSARTAETTNEKLFF.

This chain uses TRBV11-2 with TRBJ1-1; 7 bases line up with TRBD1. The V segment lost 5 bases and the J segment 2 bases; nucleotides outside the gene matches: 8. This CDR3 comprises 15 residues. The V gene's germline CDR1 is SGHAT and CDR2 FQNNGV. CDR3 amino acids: CASSPSRDSNTEAFF. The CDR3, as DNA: TGTGCCAGCAGCCCTTCTAGGGACAGCAACACTGAAGCTTTCTTT.

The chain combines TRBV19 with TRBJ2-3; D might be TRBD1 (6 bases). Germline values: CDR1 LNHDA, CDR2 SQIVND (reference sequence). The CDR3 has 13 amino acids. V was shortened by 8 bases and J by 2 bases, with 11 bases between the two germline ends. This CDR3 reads CASVGQNTDTQYF. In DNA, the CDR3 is TGTGCCAGTGTAGGACAGAACACAGATACGCAGTATTTT.

The CDR3 spells CASSPSLAGDEQFF. CDR3 coding DNA: TGTGCCAGCAGCCCCTCACTAGCGGGGGATGAGCAGTTCTTC. V usage is TRBV7-2 and J usage is TRBJ2-1, with TRBD2 identical over 11 bases. Germline CDR1 is SGHTA and CDR2 is FQGNSA. The length of the CDR3 is 14 residues. J lost 8 bases, V lost 5 bases, and 5 bases had no gene match.